This T cell receptor (beta chain) was recorded in a study of cytomegalovirus exposure and HLA in healthy donors. The PCR ran on 60 Vbeta and 13 Jbeta primers. Some clones are missing from TCRdb's copy, which holds only in-frame ones; the method was immunoSEQ multiplex PCR. The sample has 160,000 or so clones; 70% to 80% are singletons. CDR1 is SGHTA and CDR2 is FQGTGA in the germline V gene. The CDR3 consists of 14 residues. V was pared by 1 base and J by 4 bases, with 8 bases between. Sequences were obtained from PBMCs. V is TRBV7-3 and J is TRBJ2-1, with D perhaps matching TRBD2 (6 bases). The clonotype comes from a male donor in good health and CMV-seronegative. The CDR3 DNA reads as TGTGCCAGCAGCTTAAACGGGAGTTACAATGAGCAGTTCTTC. As protein: CASSLNGSYNEQFF.